This section outlines one T cell receptor beta chain sequence together with its context. The antigen is unknown. Pooling was applied to second doses at about 4 or about 12 weeks. Assay: immunoSEQ multiplex PCR; the TCRdb copy retains only in-frame clones and omits some. The table has fewer than 100,000 clones, less than 85% seen once. The sample comes from a study of T cell responses to AZD1222 COVID-19 vaccine. The study, taken as a whole, reports: Repertoire collection took place solely once the T cell response had peaked. Following two doses of AZD1222, Spike-specific TCR breadth and depth rose. Among the donors, most were white British and more were female, and clonal diversity was possibly underestimated.

The material was peripheral blood, obtained 28 days after the second AZD1222 dose. The clonotype originates from an adult who received the AZD1222 COVID-19 vaccine.

CDR3 protein: CASSVATGSSGNTIYF. The CDR3, as DNA: TGTGCCAGCAGCGTCGCGACAGGGTCCTCTGGAAACACCATATATTTT. This chain links TRBV6-2 or TRBV6-3 with TRBJ1-3; TRBD1 agrees at 7 bases. The CDR3 length is 16 residues. The germline V gene encodes CDR1 MNHEY and CDR2 SVGEGT. With V trimmed by 6 bases and J by 0 bases, 8 bases remained unmatched.